These T cell receptor beta chains were read from a single sample in a study of graft-versus-host responses after intestinal transplantation. TCRdb keeps only in-frame clones here, not all; method: immunoSEQ multiplex PCR. The data contain 35,000 to 45,000 clones, more than 90% of them seen just once; the ten biggest clones take up roughly 0.8%. Here the sequenced sample was PBMCs, taken 16 days after intestinal transplant. These receptor sequences come from a human patient who received an intestinal transplant, so some T cells may come from the graft donor. CDR3s include the opening cysteine and the closing phenylalanine or tryptophan. The D gene is left open where the match is weak. Rows may omit the clone size; those that give it use once, few, many or a size class.

size: -
J: TRBJ2-1
D: TRBD2
length: 14
V: TRBV30
CDR3: CAWSELAGHNEQFF
DNA: TGTGCCTGGAGTGAACTAGCGGGACACAATGAGCAGTTCTTC

size: -
J: TRBJ2-7
D: -
length: 12
V: TRBV4-1
CDR3: CASSAGVYEQYF
DNA: TGCGCCAGCAGCGCCGGGGTCTACGAGCAGTACTTC

size: -
J: TRBJ2-7
D: TRBD1
length: 15
V: TRBV6-5
CDR3: CASSPSPGTGYEQYF
DNA: TGTGCCAGCAGTCCATCCCCCGGGACAGGCTACGAGCAGTACTTC

size: -
J: TRBJ2-7
D: TRBD2
length: 15
V: TRBV28
CDR3: CASSLSGSPIWEQYF
DNA: TGTGCCAGCAGCCTTAGCGGGAGCCCTATTTGGGAGCAGTACTTC

size: -
J: TRBJ1-2
D: -
length: 12
V: TRBV13
CDR3: CASSLMLGKDTF
DNA: TGTGCCAGCAGCTTAATGTTGGGAAAAGACACCTTC

size: -
J: TRBJ2-7
D: -
length: 15
V: TRBV7-7
CDR3: CASSMGTGPSYEQYF
DNA: TGTGCCAGCAGCATGGGTACGGGACCCTCCTACGAGCAGTACTTC

size: -
J: TRBJ1-2
D: -
length: 14
V: TRBV30
CDR3: CAFEQVPATRGYTF
DNA: TGTGCCTTCGAACAGGTCCCGGCAACCCGTGGCTACACCTTC

size: -
J: TRBJ1-3
D: -
length: 15
V: TRBV9
CDR3: CASSLDRSSGNTIYF
DNA: TGTGCCAGCAGCCTCGACCGGAGCTCTGGAAACACCATATATTTT

size: -
J: TRBJ1-1
D: -
length: 14
V: TRBV28
CDR3: CASSPLGFGTEAFF
DNA: TGTGCCAGCAGCCCACTTGGGTTTGGCACTGAAGCTTTCTTT

size: -
J: TRBJ1-5
D: TRBD1
length: 17
V: TRBV18
CDR3: CASSPSGLGTGYQPQHF
DNA: TGTGCCAGCTCACCATCAGGATTAGGGACAGGGTATCAGCCCCAGCATTTT

size: -
J: TRBJ2-7
D: TRBD2
length: 15
V: TRBV4-3
CDR3: CASSHNSGRAYEQYF
DNA: TGCGCCAGCAGCCATAACAGCGGGAGGGCCTACGAGCAGTACTTC

size: -
J: TRBJ2-2
D: TRBD2
length: 13
V: TRBV28
CDR3: CATGGSGSGELFF
DNA: TGTGCCACGGGAGGGTCGGGTTCCGGGGAGCTGTTTTTT

size: once
J: TRBJ2-7
D: TRBD1
length: 14
V: TRBV9
CDR3: CASARGQQFYEQYF
DNA: TGTGCCAGTGCCCGGGGACAGCAATTCTACGAGCAGTACTTC